The 2 T cell receptor beta chains below all came from one sample that was sequenced in a study of a mutant IDH1 vaccine in newly diagnosed glioma. Time point described: week 23, last vaccination. In the vaccine, a single dose held 300 ug of the mutant IDH1 20-mer peptide, along with topical imiquimod. Libraries were prepared by immunoSEQ multiplex PCR; TCRdb keeps only in-frame clonotypes and omits some of them. The data hold some 31,000 clones, with 80% observed a single time. No antigens are known for them. Specimen: PBMCs, collected from a glioma patient whose treatment included an IDH1 peptide vaccine. Source of these receptors: a woman aged 18 to 35 with glioma.

The rearrangement joins TRBV5-6 to TRBJ2-1; D is uncertain. CDR1 SGHDT and CDR2 YYEEEE come from the germline V gene. The CDR3 spans 12 residues. V was pared by 0 bases and J by 9 bases, with 7 bases between. The CDR3 coding sequence is TGTGCCAGCAGCTTGGATGCAATTGAGCAGTTCTTC. Protein product: CASSLDAIEQFF. The full variable domain, its missing parts supplied by reference TRBV5-6 and TRBJ2-1, is DAGVTQSPTHLIKTRGQQVTLRCSPKSGHDTVSWYQQALGQGPQFIFQYYEEEERQRGNFPDRFSGHQFPNYSSELNVNALLLGDSALYLCASSLDAIEQFFGPGTRLTVL.

V is TRBV7-8 and J is TRBJ1-1, with a weak D call TRBD1 (6 bases). The V end lost 5 bases, the J end lost 1 base, and 14 bases lay between the germline ends. Germline CDR1 is SGHVS and CDR2 is FQNEAQ. The CDR3 is 15 residues long. DNA of the CDR3: TGTGCCAGCAGCCCCGAGACAGGACCGAACACTGAAGCTTTCTTT. This gives the protein CASSPETGPNTEAFF.